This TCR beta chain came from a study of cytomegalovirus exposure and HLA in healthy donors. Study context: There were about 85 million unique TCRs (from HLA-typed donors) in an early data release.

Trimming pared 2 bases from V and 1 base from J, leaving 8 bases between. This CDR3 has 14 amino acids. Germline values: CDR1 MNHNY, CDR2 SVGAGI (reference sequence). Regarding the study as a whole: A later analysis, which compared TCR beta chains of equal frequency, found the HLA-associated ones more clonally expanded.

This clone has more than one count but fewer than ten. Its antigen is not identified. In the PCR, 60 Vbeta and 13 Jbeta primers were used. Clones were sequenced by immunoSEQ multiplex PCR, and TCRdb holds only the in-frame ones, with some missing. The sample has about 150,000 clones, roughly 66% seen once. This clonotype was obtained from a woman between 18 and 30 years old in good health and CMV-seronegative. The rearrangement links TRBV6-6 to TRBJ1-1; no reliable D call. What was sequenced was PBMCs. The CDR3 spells CASSYQSQNTEAFF. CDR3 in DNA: TGTGCCAGCAGTTACCAAAGCCAGAACACTGAAGCTTTCTTT.